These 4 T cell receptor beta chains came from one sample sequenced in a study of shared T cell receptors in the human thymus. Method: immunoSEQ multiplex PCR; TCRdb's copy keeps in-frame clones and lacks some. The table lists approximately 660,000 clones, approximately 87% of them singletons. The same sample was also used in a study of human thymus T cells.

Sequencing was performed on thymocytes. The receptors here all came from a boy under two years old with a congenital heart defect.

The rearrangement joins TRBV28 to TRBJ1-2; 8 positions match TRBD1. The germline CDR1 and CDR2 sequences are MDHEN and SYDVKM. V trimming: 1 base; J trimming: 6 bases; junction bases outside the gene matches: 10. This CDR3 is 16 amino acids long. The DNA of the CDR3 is TGTGCCAGCAGTTTATTAACCAGGGGGCGCGAGGATGGCTACACCTTC. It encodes CASSLLTRGREDGYTF.

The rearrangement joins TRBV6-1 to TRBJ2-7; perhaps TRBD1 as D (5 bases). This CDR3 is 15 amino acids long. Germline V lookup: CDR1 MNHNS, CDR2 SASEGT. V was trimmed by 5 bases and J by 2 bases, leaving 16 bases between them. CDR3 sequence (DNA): TGTGCCAGCAGTACAGGCTTTCGTAAGGCCTACGAGCAGTACTTC. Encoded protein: CASSTGFRKAYEQYF.

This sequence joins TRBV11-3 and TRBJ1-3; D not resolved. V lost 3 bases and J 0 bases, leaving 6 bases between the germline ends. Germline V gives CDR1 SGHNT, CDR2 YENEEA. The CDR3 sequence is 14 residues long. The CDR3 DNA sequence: TGTGCCAGCAGCTTTCGGTACTCTGGAAACACCATATATTTT. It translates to CASSFRYSGNTIYF. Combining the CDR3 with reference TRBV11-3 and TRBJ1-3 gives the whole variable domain EAGVVQSPRYKIIEKKQPVAFWCNPISGHNTLYWYLQNLGQGPELLIRYENEEAVDDSQLPKDRFSAERLKGVDSTLKIQPAELGDSAVYLCASSFRYSGNTIYFGEGSWLTVV.

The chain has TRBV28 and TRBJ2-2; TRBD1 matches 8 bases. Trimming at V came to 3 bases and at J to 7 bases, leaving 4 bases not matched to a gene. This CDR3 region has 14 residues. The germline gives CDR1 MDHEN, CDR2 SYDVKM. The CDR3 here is CASSFRGLNGELFF. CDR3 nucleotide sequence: TGTGCCAGCAGTTTCAGGGGGCTCAACGGGGAGCTGTTTTTT.